This TCR beta chain was captured by sequencing in a study of T cells in Graves' hyperthyroidism and ophthalmopathy. The source material, RNA transcripts, was used to amplify TCR beta CDR3 regions. Primed by the HTBI set, a first-round RT-PCR was run on the TCR CDR3. TCRdb used MiXCR to reprocess the multiplex PCR reads, holding one entry per CDR3 protein. The sample has about 570,000 distinct CDR3 sequences; around 15% are singletons. Diagnoses rested on clinical symptoms, serum thyroxine and TRAb, thyroid ultrasound and orbital computed tomography. CDR1 and CDR2 from the germline V gene are PRHDT and FYEKMQ (reference sequence). CDR3 length: 15 amino acids.

The source of this sequence is a woman aged 40 to 55 with Graves' hyperthyroidism. Material for sequencing was blood. V usage is TRBV13 and J usage is TRBJ1-5; TRBD1 is a possible D gene (6 bases). Gene TRBJ2-3 matches the end of the DNA better, so the J call may be wrong. CDR3 sequence reads: CASSDGQLSNQPQYF. Written as DNA, the CDR3 is TGTGCCAGCAGTGATGGACAGCTTAGCAATCAGCCCCAGTATTTT.